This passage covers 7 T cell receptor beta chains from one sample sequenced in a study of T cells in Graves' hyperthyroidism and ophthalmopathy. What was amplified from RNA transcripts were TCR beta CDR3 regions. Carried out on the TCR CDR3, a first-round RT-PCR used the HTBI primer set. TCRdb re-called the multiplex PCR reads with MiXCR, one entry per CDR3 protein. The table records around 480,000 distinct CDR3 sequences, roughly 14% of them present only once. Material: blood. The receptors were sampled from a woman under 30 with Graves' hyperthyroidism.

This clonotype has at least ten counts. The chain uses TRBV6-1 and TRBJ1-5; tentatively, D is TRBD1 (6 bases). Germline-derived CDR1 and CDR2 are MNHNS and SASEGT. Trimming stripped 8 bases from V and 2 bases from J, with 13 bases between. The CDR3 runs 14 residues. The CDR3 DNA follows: TGTGCCAGCTCCGGGACACACCGCAATCAGCCCCAGCATTTT. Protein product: CASSGTHRNQPQHF.

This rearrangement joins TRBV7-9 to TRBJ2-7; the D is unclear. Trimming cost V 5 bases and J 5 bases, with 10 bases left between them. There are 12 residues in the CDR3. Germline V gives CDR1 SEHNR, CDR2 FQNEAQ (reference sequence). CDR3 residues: CASSHTFDEQYF. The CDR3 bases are TGTGCCAGCAGCCATACGTTCGACGAGCAGTACTTC.

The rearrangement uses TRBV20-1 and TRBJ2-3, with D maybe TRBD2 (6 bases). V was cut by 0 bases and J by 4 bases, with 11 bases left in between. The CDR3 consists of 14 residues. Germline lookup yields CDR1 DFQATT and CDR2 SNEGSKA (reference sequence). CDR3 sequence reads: CSARDVRRADTQYF. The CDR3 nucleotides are TGCAGTGCTAGAGACGTTAGGAGGGCAGATACGCAGTATTTT.

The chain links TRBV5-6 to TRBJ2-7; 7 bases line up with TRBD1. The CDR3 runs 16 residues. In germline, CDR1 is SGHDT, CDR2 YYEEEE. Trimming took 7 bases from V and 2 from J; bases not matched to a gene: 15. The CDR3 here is CASGSLDRDITYEQYV. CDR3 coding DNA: TGTGCCAGCGGCTCCTTAGACAGGGATATTACCTACGAGCAGTACGTC.

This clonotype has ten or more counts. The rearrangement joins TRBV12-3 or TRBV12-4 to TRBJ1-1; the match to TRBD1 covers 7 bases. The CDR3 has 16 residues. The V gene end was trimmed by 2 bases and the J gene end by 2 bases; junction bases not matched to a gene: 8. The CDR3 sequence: CASSLWRGPTNTEAFF. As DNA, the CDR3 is TGTGCCAGCAGTTTATGGAGGGGGCCAACAAACACTGAAGCTTTCTTT.

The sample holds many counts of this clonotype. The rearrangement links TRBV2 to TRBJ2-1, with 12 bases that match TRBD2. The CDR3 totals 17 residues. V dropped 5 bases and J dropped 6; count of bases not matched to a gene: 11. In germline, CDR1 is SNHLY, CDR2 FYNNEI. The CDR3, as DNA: TGTGCCAGCAGTACCCGGACTAGCGGGAATACATTCAATGAGCAGTTCTTC. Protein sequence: CASSTRTSGNTFNEQFF. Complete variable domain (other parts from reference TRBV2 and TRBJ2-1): EPEVTQTPSHQVTQMGQEVILRCVPISNHLYFYWYRQILGQKVEFLVSFYNNEISEKSEIFDDQFSVERPDGSNFTLKIRSTKLEDSAMYFCASSTRTSGNTFNEQFFGPGTRLTVL.

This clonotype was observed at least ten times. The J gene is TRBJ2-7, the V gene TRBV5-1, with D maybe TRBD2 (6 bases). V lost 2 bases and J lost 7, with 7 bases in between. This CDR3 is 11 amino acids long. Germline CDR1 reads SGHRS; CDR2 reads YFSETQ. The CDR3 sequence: CASSFAGEQYF. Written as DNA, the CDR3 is TGCGCCAGCAGCTTCGCGGGAGAGCAGTACTTC.